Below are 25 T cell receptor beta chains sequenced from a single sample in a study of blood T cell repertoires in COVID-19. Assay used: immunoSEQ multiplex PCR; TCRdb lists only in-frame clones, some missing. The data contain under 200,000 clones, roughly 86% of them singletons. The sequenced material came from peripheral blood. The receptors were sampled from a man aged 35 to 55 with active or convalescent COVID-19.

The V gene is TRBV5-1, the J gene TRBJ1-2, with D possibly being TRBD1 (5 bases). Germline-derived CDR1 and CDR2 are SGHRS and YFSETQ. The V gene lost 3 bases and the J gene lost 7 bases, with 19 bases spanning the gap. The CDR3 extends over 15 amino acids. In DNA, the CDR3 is TGCGCCAGCAGCTGGGACGCGGGGAGAACGGGTGGCTACACCTTC. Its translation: CASSWDAGRTGGYTF.

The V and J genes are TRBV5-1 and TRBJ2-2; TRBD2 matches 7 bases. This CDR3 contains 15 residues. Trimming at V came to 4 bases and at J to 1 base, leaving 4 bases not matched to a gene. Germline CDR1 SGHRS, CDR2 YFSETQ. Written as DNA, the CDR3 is TGCGCCAGCAGCCCCTGGGAGGGGAACACCGGGGAGCTGTTTTTT. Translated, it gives CASSPWEGNTGELFF.

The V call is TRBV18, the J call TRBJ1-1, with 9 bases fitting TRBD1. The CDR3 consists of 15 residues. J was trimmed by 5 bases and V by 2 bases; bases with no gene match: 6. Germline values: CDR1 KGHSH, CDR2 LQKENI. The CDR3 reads CASSPVQGAGTEAFF. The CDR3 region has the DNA TGTGCCAGCTCACCAGTACAGGGGGCTGGGACTGAAGCTTTCTTT. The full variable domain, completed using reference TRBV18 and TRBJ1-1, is NAGVMQNPRHLVRRRGQEARLRCSPMKGHSHVYWYRQLPEEGLKFMVYLQKENIIDESGMPKERFSAEFPKEGPSILRIQQVVRGDSAAYFCASSPVQGAGTEAFFGQGTRLTVV.

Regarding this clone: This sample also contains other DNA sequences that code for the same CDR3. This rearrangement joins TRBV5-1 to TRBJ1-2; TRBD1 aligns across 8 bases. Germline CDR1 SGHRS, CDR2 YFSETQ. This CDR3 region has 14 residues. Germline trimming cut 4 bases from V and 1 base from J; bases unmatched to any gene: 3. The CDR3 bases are TGCGCCAGCAGCCCAGGACAGGGTAACTATGGCTACACCTTC. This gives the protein CASSPGQGNYGYTF.

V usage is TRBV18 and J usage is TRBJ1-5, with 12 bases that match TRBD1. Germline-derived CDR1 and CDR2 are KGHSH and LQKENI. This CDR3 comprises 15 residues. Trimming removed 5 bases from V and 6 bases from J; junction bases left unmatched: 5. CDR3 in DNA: TGTGCCAGCTCAGCCGGGACAGGGGGCATTCAGCCCCAGCATTTT. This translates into CASSAGTGGIQPQHF.

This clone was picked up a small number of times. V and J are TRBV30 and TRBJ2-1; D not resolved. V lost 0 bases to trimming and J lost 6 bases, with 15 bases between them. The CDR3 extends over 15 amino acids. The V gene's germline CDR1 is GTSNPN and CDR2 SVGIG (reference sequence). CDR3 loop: CAWSVTLSEVNEQFF. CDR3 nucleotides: TGTGCCTGGAGTGTAACACTTTCCGAGGTCAATGAGCAGTTCTTC.

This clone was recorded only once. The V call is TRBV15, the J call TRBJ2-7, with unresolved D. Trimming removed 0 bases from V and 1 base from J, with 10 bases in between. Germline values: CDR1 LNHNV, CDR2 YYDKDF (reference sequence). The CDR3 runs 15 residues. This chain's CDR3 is CATSRDYGFSYEQYF. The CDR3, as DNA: TGTGCCACCAGCAGAGATTACGGGTTTTCCTACGAGCAGTACTTC.

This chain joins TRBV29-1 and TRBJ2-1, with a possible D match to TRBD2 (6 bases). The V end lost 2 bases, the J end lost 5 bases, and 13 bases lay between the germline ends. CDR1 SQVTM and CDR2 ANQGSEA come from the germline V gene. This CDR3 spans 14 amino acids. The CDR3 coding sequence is TGCAGCGTTGAACCCCTCGGGGGAAACAATGAGCAGTTCTTC. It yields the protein CSVEPLGGNNEQFF.

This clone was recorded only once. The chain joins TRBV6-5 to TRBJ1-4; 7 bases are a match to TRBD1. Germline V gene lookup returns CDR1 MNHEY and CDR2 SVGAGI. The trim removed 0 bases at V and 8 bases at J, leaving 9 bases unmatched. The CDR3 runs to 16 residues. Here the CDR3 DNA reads TGTGCCAGCAGTTACTCTACAGGGGTTCTTGGCGAAAAACTGTTTTTT. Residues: CASSYSTGVLGEKLFF.

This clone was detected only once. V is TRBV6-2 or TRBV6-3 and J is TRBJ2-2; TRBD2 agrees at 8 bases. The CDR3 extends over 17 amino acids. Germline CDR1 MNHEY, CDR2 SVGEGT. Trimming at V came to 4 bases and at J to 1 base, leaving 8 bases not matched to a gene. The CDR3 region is CASSFLVAGRNTGELFF. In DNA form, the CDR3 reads TGTGCCAGCAGTTTCCTAGTAGCGGGGAGGAACACCGGGGAGCTGTTTTTT.

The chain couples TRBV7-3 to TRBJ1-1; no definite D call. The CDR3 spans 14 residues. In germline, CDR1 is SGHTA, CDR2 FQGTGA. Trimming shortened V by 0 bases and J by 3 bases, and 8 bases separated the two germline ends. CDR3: CASSLTAGHTEAFF. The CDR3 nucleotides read TGTGCCAGCAGCTTAACCGCTGGCCACACTGAAGCTTTCTTT.

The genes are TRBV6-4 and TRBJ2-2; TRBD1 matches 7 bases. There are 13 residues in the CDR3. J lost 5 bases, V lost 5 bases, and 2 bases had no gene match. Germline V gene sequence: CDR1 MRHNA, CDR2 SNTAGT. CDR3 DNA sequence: TGTGCCAGCAGTCTCAGGGGGACCGGGGAGCTGTTTTTT. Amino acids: CASSLRGTGELFF.

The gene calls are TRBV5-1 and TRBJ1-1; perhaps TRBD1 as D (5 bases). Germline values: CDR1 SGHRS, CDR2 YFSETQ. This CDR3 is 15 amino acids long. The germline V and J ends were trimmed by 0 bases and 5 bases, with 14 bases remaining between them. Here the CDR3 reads CASSLGSRDKTEAFF. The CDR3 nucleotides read TGCGCCAGCAGCTTGGGTTCCAGGGATAAGACTGAAGCTTTCTTT.

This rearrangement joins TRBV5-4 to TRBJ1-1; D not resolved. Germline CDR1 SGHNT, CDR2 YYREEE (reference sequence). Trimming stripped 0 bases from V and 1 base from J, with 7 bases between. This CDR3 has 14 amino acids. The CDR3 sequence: CASSLGRENTEAFF. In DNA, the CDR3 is TGTGCCAGCAGCTTGGGACGGGAGAACACTGAAGCTTTCTTT. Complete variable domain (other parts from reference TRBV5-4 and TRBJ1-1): ETGVTQSPTHLIKTRGQQVTLRCSSQSGHNTVSWYQQALGQGPQFIFQYYREEENGRGNFPPRFSGLQFPNYSSELNVNALELDDSALYLCASSLGRENTEAFFGQGTRLTVV.

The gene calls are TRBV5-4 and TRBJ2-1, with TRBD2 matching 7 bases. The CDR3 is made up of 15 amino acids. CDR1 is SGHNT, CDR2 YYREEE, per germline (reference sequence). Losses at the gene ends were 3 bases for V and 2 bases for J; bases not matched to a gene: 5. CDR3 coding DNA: TGTGCCAGCAGCTCAGCGGGGAAAACCTACAATGAGCAGTTCTTC. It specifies CASSSAGKTYNEQFF. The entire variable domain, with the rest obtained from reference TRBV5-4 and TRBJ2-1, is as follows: ETGVTQSPTHLIKTRGQQVTLRCSSQSGHNTVSWYQQALGQGPQFIFQYYREEENGRGNFPPRFSGLQFPNYSSELNVNALELDDSALYLCASSSAGKTYNEQFFGPGTRLTVL.

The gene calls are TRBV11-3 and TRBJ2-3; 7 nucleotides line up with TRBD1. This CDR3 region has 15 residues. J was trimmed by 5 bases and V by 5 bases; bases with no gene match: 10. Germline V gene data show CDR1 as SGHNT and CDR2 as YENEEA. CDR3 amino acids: CASSQRQGVGDTQYF. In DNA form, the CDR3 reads TGTGCCAGCAGCCAAAGACAGGGCGTGGGAGATACGCAGTATTTT.

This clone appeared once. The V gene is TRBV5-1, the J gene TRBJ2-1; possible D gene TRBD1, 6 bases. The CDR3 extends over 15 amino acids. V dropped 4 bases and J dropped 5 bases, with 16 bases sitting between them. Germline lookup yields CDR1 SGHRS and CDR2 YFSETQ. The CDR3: CASSPVPTGNNEQFF. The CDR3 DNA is TGCGCCAGCAGCCCCGTACCGACAGGAAACAATGAGCAGTTCTTC.

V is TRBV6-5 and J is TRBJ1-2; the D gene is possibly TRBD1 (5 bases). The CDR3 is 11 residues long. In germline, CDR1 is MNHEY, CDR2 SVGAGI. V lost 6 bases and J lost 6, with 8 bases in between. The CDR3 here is CASRSQDGYTF. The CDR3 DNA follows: TGTGCCAGCAGGTCACAGGATGGCTACACCTTC.

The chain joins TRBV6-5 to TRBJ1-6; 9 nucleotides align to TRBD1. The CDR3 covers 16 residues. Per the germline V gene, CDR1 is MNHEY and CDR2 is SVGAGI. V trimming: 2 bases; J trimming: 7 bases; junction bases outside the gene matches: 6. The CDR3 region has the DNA TGTGCCAGCAGTTACCTACAGGGGGCTTGGAATTCACCCCTCCACTTT. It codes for CASSYLQGAWNSPLHF.

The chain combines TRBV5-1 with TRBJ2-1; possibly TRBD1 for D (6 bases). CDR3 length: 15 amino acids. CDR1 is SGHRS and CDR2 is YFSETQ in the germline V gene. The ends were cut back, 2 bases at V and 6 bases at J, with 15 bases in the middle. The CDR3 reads CASSLRTGSINEQFF. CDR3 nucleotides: TGCGCCAGCAGCTTACGTACAGGGTCGATCAATGAGCAGTTCTTC.

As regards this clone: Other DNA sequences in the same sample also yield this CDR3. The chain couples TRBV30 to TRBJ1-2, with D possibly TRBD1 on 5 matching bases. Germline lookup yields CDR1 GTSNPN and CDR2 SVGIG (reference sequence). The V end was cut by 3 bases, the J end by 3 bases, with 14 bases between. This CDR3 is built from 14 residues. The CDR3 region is CAWRGGERYYGYTF. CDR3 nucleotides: TGTGCCTGGAGGGGGGGGGAGCGATACTATGGCTACACCTTC.

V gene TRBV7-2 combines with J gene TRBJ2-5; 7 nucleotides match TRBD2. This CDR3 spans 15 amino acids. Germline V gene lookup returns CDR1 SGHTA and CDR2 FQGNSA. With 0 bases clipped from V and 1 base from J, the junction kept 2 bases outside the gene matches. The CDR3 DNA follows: TGTGCCAGCAGCTTAGCGGGGGGGAGCCAAGAGACCCAGTACTTC. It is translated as CASSLAGGSQETQYF.

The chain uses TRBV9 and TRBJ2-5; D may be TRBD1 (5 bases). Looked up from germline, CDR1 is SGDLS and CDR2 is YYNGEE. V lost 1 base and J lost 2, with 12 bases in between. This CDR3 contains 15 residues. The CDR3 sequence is CASSVMGREQETQYF. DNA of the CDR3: TGTGCCAGCAGCGTAATGGGCAGGGAACAAGAGACCCAGTACTTC.

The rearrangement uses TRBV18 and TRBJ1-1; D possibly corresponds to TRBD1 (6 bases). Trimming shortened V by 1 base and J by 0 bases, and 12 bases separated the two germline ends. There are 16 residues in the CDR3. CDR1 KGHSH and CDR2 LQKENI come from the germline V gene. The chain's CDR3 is CASSPLYTGMNTEAFF. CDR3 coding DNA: TGTGCCAGCTCACCACTCTACACAGGGATGAACACTGAAGCTTTCTTT.

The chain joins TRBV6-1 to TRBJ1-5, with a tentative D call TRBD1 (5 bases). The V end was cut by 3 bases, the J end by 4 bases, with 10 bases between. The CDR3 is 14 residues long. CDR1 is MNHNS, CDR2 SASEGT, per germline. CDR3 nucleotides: TGTGCCAGCAGTGAGGGGGGGAGTAATCAGCCCCAGCATTTT. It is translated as CASSEGGSNQPQHF.